The 23 T cell receptor beta chains below all came from one sample that was sequenced in a study of T-cell memory formation after mild COVID-19. Each CDR3 protein gets one entry after TCRdb re-called the 5' RACE reads with MiXCR. The sample contains just over 350,000 distinct CDR3 sequences, around an eighth of which appear only once. The sequenced sample consisted of PBMCs or a T cell subset sorted from them (not recorded which). The source of these receptors is a man younger than 35 who had mild COVID-19 (a few samples of this study predate the infection). Cell type and time point are not known.

This chain connects TRBV6-4 to TRBJ2-4; D possibly corresponds to TRBD2 (6 bases). Germline V gives CDR1 MRHNA, CDR2 SNTAGT. V lost 2 bases and J lost 0, with 11 bases in between. The CDR3 spans 16 residues. CDR3 residues: CASSDEKRVAKNIQYF. The CDR3 nucleotides are TGTGCCAGCAGTGACGAAAAGCGGGTAGCCAAAAACATTCAGTACTTC.

The chain carries TRBV5-4 and TRBJ1-2; weak D call: TRBD1 (5 bases). This CDR3 contains 13 residues. CDR1 is SGHNT, CDR2 YYREEE, per germline (reference sequence). V shed 1 base and J shed 8 bases, with 12 bases lying between them. DNA of the CDR3: TGTGCCAGCAGCTTGTTCAGGGTTGAGGGCTACACCTTC. It specifies CASSLFRVEGYTF.

This clonotype came up a few times. V is TRBV7-2 and J is TRBJ2-3; D is ambiguous. V was clipped by 2 bases and J by 4 bases, with 13 bases between them. Germline V CDR1 and CDR2: SGHTA, FQGNSA. This CDR3 is built from 15 residues. CDR3: CASSLMPPGADTQYF. The CDR3 DNA is TGTGCCAGCAGCTTAATGCCTCCCGGCGCAGATACGCAGTATTTT. Variable domain in full (rest from reference TRBV7-2 and TRBJ2-3): GAGVSQSPSNKVTEKGKDVELRCDPISGHTALYWYRQSLGQGLEFLIYFQGNSAPDKSGLPSDRFSAERTGGSVSTLTIQRTQQEDSAVYLCASSLMPPGADTQYFGPGTRLTVL.

This clonotype was picked up many times. CDR3 residues: CASRRQGIRTDTQYF. The CDR3 DNA follows: TGTGCCAGCAGGAGACAGGGAATTCGGACAGATACGCAGTATTTT. The chain recombines TRBV12-3 or TRBV12-4 with TRBJ2-3, with 7 bases matching TRBD1. The CDR3 spans 15 residues. V was pared by 6 bases and J by 3 bases, with 9 bases of the junction left unmatched.

The chain uses TRBV5-4 and TRBJ2-3; maybe TRBD1 (6 bases). There are 13 residues in the CDR3. Trimming took 4 bases from V and 12 from J, leaving 18 bases between them. The germline V gene encodes CDR1 SGHNT and CDR2 YYREEE (reference sequence). CDR3 nucleotide sequence: TGTGCCAGCAGCCCCACCGATCGGGACATACAGTATTTT. Translation gives CASSPTDRDIQYF.

In this sample, this clonotype turned up many times. This chain joins TRBV4-3 and TRBJ2-3, with D tentatively TRBD1 (5 bases). In germline, CDR1 is LGHNA, CDR2 YSLEER. Trimming left V 2 bases short and J 6 bases short, with 6 bases between. This CDR3 contains 12 residues. This chain's CDR3 is CASSQKGDTQYF. The CDR3 DNA reads as TGCGCCAGCAGCCAAAAGGGGGATACGCAGTATTTT.

The chain employs TRBV12-3 or TRBV12-4 and TRBJ2-3; 9 nucleotides agree with TRBD2. This CDR3 is 18 amino acids long. Trimming took 5 bases from V and 7 from J; bases not matched to a gene: 19. The chain's CDR3 is CASSPTEGGLAWRNTQYF. The CDR3 DNA is TGTGCCAGCAGTCCTACCGAGGGTGGACTAGCGTGGAGAAATACGCAGTATTTT.

This clonotype was recorded at least ten times. This chain links TRBV9 with TRBJ2-1, with 8 bases lining up with TRBD2. Per the germline V gene, CDR1 is SGDLS and CDR2 is YYNGEE. The junction had 5 bases not matched to a gene; V was cut back by 5 bases and J by 4 bases. This CDR3 is 14 amino acids long. CDR3 DNA: TGTGCCAGCAGTGGGAGCGGGGGATACAATGAGCAGTTCTTC. This gives the protein CASSGSGGYNEQFF.

There are a few counts of this clonotype. The chain couples TRBV7-2 to TRBJ2-5; possible D gene TRBD1, 6 bases. Germline lookup yields CDR1 SGHTA and CDR2 FQGNSA. V was clipped by 5 bases and J by 5 bases, with 15 bases between them. The CDR3 is 14 residues long. CDR3 sequence: CASSPMGAGETQYF. CDR3 DNA sequence: TGTGCCAGCAGCCCAATGGGGGCCGGGGAGACCCAGTACTTC.

In its sample, this clonotype was seen a few times. The rearrangement joins TRBV27 to TRBJ2-7; a possible D gene is TRBD2 (5 bases). Per the germline V gene, CDR1 is MNHEY and CDR2 is SMNVEV (reference sequence). Trimming took 5 bases from V and 4 from J, leaving 12 bases between them. The CDR3 has 13 amino acids. CDR3 loop: CASSPWTGYEQYF. In DNA form, the CDR3 reads TGTGCCAGCAGTCCCTGGACGGGGTACGAGCAGTACTTC.

The rearrangement joins TRBV4-2 to TRBJ2-2, with TRBD2 matching over 10 bases. Germline V gene sequence: CDR1 LGHNA, CDR2 YNFKEQ. V lost 0 bases, J lost 4 bases, and 5 bases stayed unmatched. The CDR3 extends over 17 amino acids. CDR3 in amino acids: CASSQEASGGATGELFF. Written as DNA, the CDR3 is TGTGCCAGCAGCCAAGAGGCAAGCGGGGGGGCCACCGGGGAGCTGTTTTTT.

The V and J genes are TRBV7-8 and TRBJ1-5; D remains ambiguous. CDR1 and CDR2 (germline): SGHVS, FQNEAQ. This CDR3 is built from 15 residues. Trimming removed 5 bases from V and 6 bases from J, with 17 bases in between. CDR3 amino acids: CASSPSRGVRQPQHF. As DNA, the CDR3 is TGTGCCAGCAGCCCATCTCGGGGAGTCCGTCAGCCCCAGCATTTT.

This clonotype turned up a few times. The rearrangement links TRBV6-5 to TRBJ2-2; D perhaps matches TRBD2 (5 bases). The CDR3 sequence is 14 residues long. The V end was cut by 9 bases, the J end by 5 bases, with 16 bases between. CDR1 is MNHEY and CDR2 is SVGAGI in the germline V gene. The CDR3 region has the DNA TGTGCCAGTCGCGCGGCGTCGGGGACCGGGGAGCTGTTTTTT. This codes for CASRAASGTGELFF.

This clonotype was counted many times. The V and J genes are TRBV30 and TRBJ2-1; tentative D call: TRBD2 (6 bases). Germline CDR1 reads GTSNPN; CDR2 reads SVGIG (reference sequence). CDR3 size: 16 residues. V dropped 0 bases and J dropped 3 bases, with 15 bases sitting between them. CDR3 region: CAWSVAGTHYYNEQFF. The CDR3 coding sequence is TGTGCCTGGAGTGTAGCTGGGACTCACTACTACAATGAGCAGTTCTTC.

This chain joins TRBV12-2 and TRBJ1-6; the table's D call, TRBD1, was not checked against the DNA. TRBV12-2 is flagged as a pseudogene. The CDR3 has 16 residues. The CDR3 DNA reads TGTGCAAGTCGCTCTTTAATCGACAGGGTCTATTCACCCCTCCACTTT. Encoded protein: CASRSLIDRVYSPLHF.

This clonotype was detected only a few times. This chain links TRBV4-3 with TRBJ2-2; D is possibly TRBD2 (6 bases). Germline loops: CDR1 LGHNA, CDR2 YSLEER. The V end lost 0 bases, the J end lost 4 bases, and 12 bases lay between the germline ends. CDR3 length: 16 residues. CDR3 region: CASSQELAAFTGELFF. CDR3 coding DNA: TGCGCCAGCAGCCAAGAATTAGCGGCCTTCACCGGGGAGCTGTTTTTT.

The chain has TRBV7-9 and TRBJ2-1; D gene unclear. Germline V CDR1 and CDR2: SEHNR, FQNEAQ (reference sequence). CDR3 size: 13 residues. The V gene lost 5 bases and the J gene lost 9 bases, with 14 bases spanning the gap. The CDR3 loop reads CASSRTGSSEQFF. CDR3 coding DNA: TGTGCCAGCAGCCGTACTGGGTCAAGTGAGCAGTTCTTC.

The rearrangement joins TRBV6-5 to TRBJ2-3, with 9 bases identical to TRBD2. With 6 bases clipped from V and 5 bases from J, the junction kept 6 bases outside the gene matches. Germline V CDR1 and CDR2: MNHEY, SVGAGI. This CDR3 is 14 amino acids long. The CDR3 bases are TGTGCCAGCAGGCCGGGACTAGCTATAGATACGCAGTATTTT. It translates to CASRPGLAIDTQYF.

This clonotype showed up many times. The rearrangement links TRBV20-1 to TRBJ2-2, with D unclear. The V gene lost 4 bases and the J gene lost 2 bases, with 8 bases spanning the gap. The V gene's germline CDR1 is DFQATT and CDR2 SNEGSKA (reference sequence). The CDR3 is made up of 13 amino acids. CDR3 sequence (DNA): TGCAGTGCTACTGAGACCAACACCGGGGAGCTGTTTTTT. Its protein product is CSATETNTGELFF.

The V call is TRBV10-3, the J call TRBJ2-7; 9 bases are shared with TRBD1. After removal of 6 bases from V and 1 base from J, the junction contained 4 bases not matched to a gene. CDR1 and CDR2 from the germline V gene are ENHRY and SYGVKD. CDR3 length equals 14 residues. The CDR3 DNA reads TGTGCCATCAGACCCGGGACAGGGTCCTACGAGCAGTACGTC. Translated, it gives CAIRPGTGSYEQYV.

This rearrangement joins TRBV4-2 to TRBJ2-1; 11 positions agree with TRBD2. Germline assignment: CDR1 LGHNA and CDR2 YNFKEQ. With 4 bases clipped from V and 4 bases from J, the junction kept 6 bases outside the gene matches. The CDR3 loop spans 16 amino acids. The CDR3 bases are TGTGCCAGCAGCCCCCGGACTAGCGGGTCTTACAATGAGCAGTTCTTC. Amino acid sequence: CASSPRTSGSYNEQFF.

This clonotype was seen only a few times. This chain connects TRBV11-2 to TRBJ2-7; 9 bases line up with TRBD2. Germline-derived CDR1 and CDR2 are SGHAT and FQNNGV. V lost 0 bases to trimming and J lost 3 bases; unmatched junction nucleotides: 9. The CDR3 extends over 17 amino acids. The CDR3 DNA reads TGTGCCAGCAGCTTAGATCCCTTGCGGGGGGGATTCTACGAGCAGTACTTC. It is translated as CASSLDPLRGGFYEQYF.

This clonotype was counted only a few times. This chain joins TRBV6-1 and TRBJ1-2, with D maybe TRBD1 (5 bases). Germline CDR1 MNHNS, CDR2 SASEGT. The length of the CDR3 is 15 residues. V lost 5 bases and J lost 4, with 17 bases in between. The CDR3 here is CASSPDRFSLYGYTF. The CDR3 DNA follows: TGTGCCAGCAGTCCCGACAGATTTTCTCTCTATGGCTACACCTTC.